This T cell receptor (beta chain) is drawn from a study of tumor and adjacent non-tumor tissue in lung cancer. For the study at large: The patients, 10 to 11 men and roughly 5 women, were about 30 to 85 with stage I to III disease.

Findings of the study overall: In normal lung, the top 100 clones were significantly more dominant than in tumor. Shorter survival was associated with higher TCR diversity in tumors.

The CDR3 has 17 amino acids. CDR1 and CDR2 (germline): WSHSY, SAAADI. The V end lost 6 bases, the J end lost 7 bases, and 25 bases lay between the germline ends. No cell sorting was done before RNA was extracted from the tissue. Donors were chemotherapy-naive, newly diagnosed lung cancer surgical patients in China, August–late 2014. Three rounds of nested PCR, following a modified ARM-PCR protocol, produced the TCRbeta library. TCRdb re-called the multiplex PCR reads through MiXCR, storing one row per CDR3 protein. The data hold over 110,000 distinct CDR3 sequences, with roughly 66% observed a single time. On this clonotype: Its antigen is currently unknown.

The origin of this receptor is a man aged 55 to 70 with small cell lung cancer. V and J are TRBV10-2 and TRBJ2-1; D unclear. The sample taken for sequencing was lung tumor tissue. CDR3 protein: CASSKRSTGTYKNEQFF. In DNA, the CDR3 is TGCGCCAGCAGCAAGAGGTCGACTGGTACCTACAAAAATGAGCAGTTCTTC.